These 27 T cell receptor beta chains were all obtained from the same sample, sequenced in a study of blood T cell repertoires in COVID-19. TCRdb's copy holds only in-frame clones and misses some; the assay was immunoSEQ multiplex PCR. The top ten hold about 4% of the sample, which has roughly 130,000 clones, about 88% seen once. Specimen: peripheral blood. These receptors all stem from a man aged 45-65 years with active COVID-19.

This rearrangement joins TRBV2 to TRBJ2-1; D possibly corresponds to TRBD2 (5 bases). V was pared by 6 bases and J by 0 bases, with 12 bases between. This CDR3 is built from 15 residues. In germline, CDR1 is SNHLY, CDR2 FYNNEI. The CDR3 DNA sequence: TGTGCCAGCAGACCCGAGCGGAACTCCTACAATGAGCAGTTCTTC. Translated: CASRPERNSYNEQFF.

The rearrangement uses TRBV7-2 and TRBJ1-5; 8 bases fit TRBD1. The J segment lost 7 bases and the V segment lost 1 base, leaving 3 bases of the junction unmatched. This CDR3 has 14 residues. Germline assignment: CDR1 SGHTA and CDR2 FQGNSA. CDR3 loop: CASSLGDRYQPQHF. The CDR3 coding sequence is TGTGCCAGCAGCTTAGGGGACAGGTACCAGCCCCAGCATTTT.

This chain connects TRBV12-5 to TRBJ1-1, with 7 bases lining up with TRBD1. V shed 4 bases and J 5 bases; nucleotides not matched to a gene: 10. The CDR3 loop spans 15 amino acids. Germline CDR1 reads LGHNT; CDR2 reads FRNRAP. As DNA, the CDR3 is TGTGCTAGTGGTTCGAACAGGGGCGTGGGGACTGAAGCTTTCTTT. Translation: CASGSNRGVGTEAFF.

The CDR3 region is CASSPRVNYGYTF. The CDR3 DNA follows: TGTGCCAGCAGCCCCAGGGTTAACTATGGCTACACCTTC. The V gene is TRBV6-5, the J gene TRBJ1-2, with a tentative D call TRBD1 (5 bases). The germline V gene has CDR1 MNHEY and CDR2 SVGAGI. The CDR3 length is 13 residues. Trimming pared 6 bases from V and 1 base from J, leaving 9 bases between.

CDR3 region: CASSGQDFYGYTF. The CDR3 nucleotides read TGTGCCAGCAGCGGACAGGATTTCTATGGCTACACCTTC. The chain carries TRBV6-5 and TRBJ1-2, with TRBD1 matching 7 bases. From germline, CDR1 is MNHEY and CDR2 SVGAGI. The CDR3 spans 13 residues. V was pared by 6 bases and J by 4 bases, with 5 bases of the junction left unmatched.

The V and J genes are TRBV30 and TRBJ1-5, with 9 bases aligning to TRBD1. Germline-derived CDR1 and CDR2 are GTSNPN and SVGIG (reference sequence). V gave up 3 bases and J gave up 9 bases; unmatched junction bases: 6. CDR3 length equals 13 residues. DNA of the CDR3: TGTGCCTGGAGAGGACAGGGGATTTCGCCCCAGCATTTT. Translation: CAWRGQGISPQHF. The whole variable domain, remainder taken from reference TRBV30 and TRBJ1-5, is SQTIHQWPATLVQPVGSPLSLECTVEGTSNPNLYWYRQAAGRGLQLLFYSVGIGQISSEVPQNLSASRPQDRQFILSSKKLLLSDSGFYLCAWRGQGISPQHFGDGTRLSIL.

The chain carries TRBV15 and TRBJ2-7; D may be TRBD1 (6 bases). Germline CDR1 and CDR2: LNHNV and YYDKDF (reference sequence). The CDR3 runs 15 residues. Trimming removed 0 bases at V and 6 bases at J, with 15 bases between. CDR3 bases: TGTGCCACCAGCAGAGATACGACAGGTTCAGGCGAGCAGTACGTC. It specifies CATSRDTTGSGEQYV.

This sequence joins TRBV5-1 and TRBJ2-5, with a possible D match to TRBD1 (5 bases). The germline gives CDR1 SGHRS, CDR2 YFSETQ. This CDR3 spans 13 amino acids. V was clipped by 0 bases and J by 7 bases, with 10 bases between them. The CDR3 bases are TGCGCCAGCAGCTTGGAAAGGGGCCGGACCCAGTACTTC. Its translation: CASSLERGRTQYF. Drawing the rest from reference TRBV5-1 and TRBJ2-5, the complete variable domain is KAGVTQTPRYLIKTRGQQVTLSCSPISGHRSVSWYQQTPGQGLQFLFEYFSETQRNKGNFPGRFSGRQFSNSRSEMNVSTLELGDSALYLCASSLERGRTQYFGPGTRLLVL.

The chain has TRBV1 and TRBJ2-7; the DNA was not used to check the table's D call, TRBD2. TRBV1 is listed as a pseudogene. The CDR3 is made up of 13 amino acids. CDR3 protein: CTSSHPRFGEQYV. The CDR3 bases are TGCACCAGCAGCCACCCCCGGTTTGGCGAGCAGTACGTC.

This chain connects TRBV4-1 to TRBJ2-5; the match to TRBD1 covers 10 bases. Looked up from germline, CDR1 is MGHRA and CDR2 is YSYEKL. V was clipped by 2 bases and J by 3 bases; unmatched bases: 6. The length of the CDR3 is 16 residues. CDR3 sequence (DNA): TGCGCCAGCAGCCAACCTGACAGGGGGCTAAAAGAGACCCAGTACTTC. Residues: CASSQPDRGLKETQYF.

The chain combines TRBV6-5 with TRBJ1-5; D is uncertain. Trimming removed 6 bases at V and 2 bases at J, with 8 bases between. The CDR3 is 13 amino acids. CDR1 is MNHEY and CDR2 is SVGAGI in the germline V gene. DNA of the CDR3: TGTGCCAGCAGCCGGGATCGCAATCAGCCCCAGCATTTT. Residues: CASSRDRNQPQHF.

This chain joins TRBV14 and TRBJ1-5, with TRBD1 as a possible D gene (5 bases). From germline, CDR1 is SGHDN and CDR2 FVKESK. V lost 1 base and J lost 2, with 9 bases in between. This CDR3 region has 15 residues. This chain's CDR3 is CASSQVGGGNQPQHF. Here the CDR3 DNA reads TGTGCCAGCAGCCAAGTAGGAGGGGGCAATCAGCCCCAGCATTTT.

The chain employs TRBV11-2 and TRBJ1-4; 10 positions match TRBD1. The V gene end was trimmed by 5 bases and the J gene end by 12 bases; junction bases not matched to a gene: 12. Germline V gives CDR1 SGHAT, CDR2 FQNNGV. CDR3 length equals 15 residues. For the CDR3, the DNA is TGTGCCAGCAGCCCTTACTCCGGGACAGGGGTGCAACTGTTTTTT. Translating it yields CASSPYSGTGVQLFF. The full variable domain, its missing parts supplied by reference TRBV11-2 and TRBJ1-4, is EAGVAQSPRYKIIEKRQSVAFWCNPISGHATLYWYQQILGQGPKLLIQFQNNGVVDDSQLPKDRFSAERLKGVDSTLKIQPAKLEDSAVYLCASSPYSGTGVQLFFGSGTQLSVL.

The V and J genes are TRBV11-2 and TRBJ2-1, with TRBD2 identical over 12 bases. The germline CDR1 and CDR2 sequences are SGHAT and FQNNGV. V dropped 5 bases and J dropped 9; count of bases not matched to a gene: 8. The CDR3 loop spans 15 amino acids. The CDR3 reads CASSRGLAGRGEQFF. CDR3 DNA: TGTGCCAGCAGCCGCGGACTAGCGGGGCGGGGTGAGCAGTTCTTC.

V usage is TRBV7-2 and J usage is TRBJ2-3, with 7 bases identical to TRBD1. The CDR3 extends over 15 amino acids. V trimming: 1 base; J trimming: 4 bases; junction bases outside the gene matches: 5. Per the germline V gene, CDR1 is SGHTA and CDR2 is FQGNSA. CDR3 in DNA: TGTGCCAGCAGCTTAGTCGACAGGGTCCCAGATACGCAGTATTTT. Residues: CASSLVDRVPDTQYF.

The chain is built from TRBV5-1 and TRBJ1-3, with D unresolved. This CDR3 is 15 amino acids long. Per the germline V gene, CDR1 is SGHRS and CDR2 is YFSETQ. V was cut by 4 bases and J by 0 bases, with 11 bases left in between. CDR3 DNA: TGCGCCAGCAGCATTGGGCAGTACTCTGGAAACACCATATATTTT. Protein product: CASSIGQYSGNTIYF.

This chain links TRBV5-1 with TRBJ1-4, with a weak D call TRBD1 (6 bases). Germline CDR1 is SGHRS and CDR2 is YFSETQ. The CDR3 contains 16 residues. V was trimmed by 7 bases and J by 2 bases, leaving 18 bases between them. In DNA form, the CDR3 reads TGCGCCAGCCAACCCCTTGGAACAGGGACTAATGAAAAACTGTTTTTT. Its protein is CASQPLGTGTNEKLFF.

CDR3 region: CASSEAGQGSLYGYTF. The CDR3, as DNA: TGTGCCAGCAGTGAAGCTGGACAGGGATCCTTATATGGCTACACCTTC. This sequence joins TRBV6-1 and TRBJ1-2; 8 bases fit TRBD1. The CDR3 is made up of 16 amino acids. Germline V lookup: CDR1 MNHNS, CDR2 SASEGT. With V trimmed by 0 bases and J by 5 bases, 8 bases remained unmatched.

The V and J genes are TRBV29-1 and TRBJ1-1; 9 bases align to TRBD1. The CDR3 spans 14 residues. Germline values: CDR1 SQVTM, CDR2 ANQGSEA. V shed 3 bases and J 6 bases; nucleotides not matched to a gene: 8. Here the CDR3 DNA reads TGCAGCGTTGACACGGGGGGACAGGGAGCTGAAGCTTTCTTT. Translating it yields CSVDTGGQGAEAFF.

The chain combines TRBV11-2 with TRBJ2-1; a weak D match, TRBD2 (6 bases). Trimming cost V 7 bases and J 13 bases, with 23 bases left between them. CDR1 and CDR2 from the germline V gene are SGHAT and FQNNGV. This CDR3 is 14 amino acids long. The CDR3 spells CASNPARTTRIQFF. CDR3 nucleotide sequence: TGTGCCAGCAACCCGGCCAGGACTACCCGGATACAGTTCTTC.

V gene TRBV18 combines with J gene TRBJ2-7; D perhaps matches TRBD1 (5 bases). This CDR3 is built from 13 residues. Trimming cost V 2 bases and J 3 bases, with 8 bases left between them. CDR1 is KGHSH and CDR2 is LQKENI in the germline V gene. CDR3 protein: CASSPSDSYEQYV. The CDR3 DNA sequence: TGTGCCAGCTCACCATCCGACAGCTACGAGCAGTACGTC.

The genes are TRBV28 and TRBJ1-1, with D possibly being TRBD1 (6 bases). Germline CDR1 and CDR2: MDHEN and SYDVKM. The V and J ends lost 3 bases and 0 bases respectively, with 8 bases between them. The CDR3 runs 14 residues. Here the CDR3 DNA reads TGTGCCAGCAGTTTCGGGACACTGAACACTGAAGCTTTCTTT. Its protein product is CASSFGTLNTEAFF.

The rearrangement joins TRBV19 to TRBJ1-1; TRBD1 agrees at 7 bases. Germline assignment: CDR1 LNHDA and CDR2 SQIVND (reference sequence). V was clipped by 7 bases and J by 1 base; unmatched bases: 3. The CDR3 is 13 residues long. CDR3 in amino acids: CASTGQPNTEAFF. DNA of the CDR3: TGTGCCAGTACGGGACAGCCGAACACTGAAGCTTTCTTT.

The chain recombines TRBV20-1 with TRBJ2-7; maybe TRBD2 (6 bases). V lost 3 bases and J lost 3, with 18 bases in between. The CDR3 is 15 residues long. Germline V gene data show CDR1 as DFQATT and CDR2 as SNEGSKA (reference sequence). The CDR3: CSASPGGGPHYEQYF. As DNA, the CDR3 is TGCAGTGCTAGTCCCGGCGGAGGGCCACACTACGAGCAGTACTTC.

The chain employs TRBV5-1 and TRBJ2-1, with TRBD2 matching 15 bases. After removal of 6 bases from V and 0 bases from J, the junction contained 4 bases not matched to a gene. This CDR3 has 17 amino acids. Germline assignment: CDR1 SGHRS and CDR2 YFSETQ. The CDR3 loop is CASKGTSGGSSYNEQFF. In DNA, the CDR3 is TGCGCCAGCAAGGGGACTAGCGGGGGGAGCTCCTACAATGAGCAGTTCTTC.

The sample holds one count of this clone. The rearrangement joins TRBV7-9 to TRBJ2-5; possibly TRBD2 for D (6 bases). The CDR3 loop spans 15 amino acids. The germline gives CDR1 SEHNR, CDR2 FQNEAQ (reference sequence). Trimming left V 6 bases short and J 1 base short, with 15 bases between. The CDR3 is CASSPPGGRQETQYF. The CDR3 coding sequence is TGTGCCAGCAGTCCCCCCGGGGGTCGCCAAGAGACCCAGTACTTC.

The chain is built from TRBV19 and TRBJ2-5; 7 positions match TRBD1. The CDR3 extends over 14 amino acids. From germline, CDR1 is LNHDA and CDR2 SQIVND (reference sequence). Germline trimming cut 4 bases from V and 2 bases from J; bases unmatched to any gene: 4. The CDR3 reads CASSTTQGQETQYF. The CDR3 nucleotides read TGTGCCAGTAGTACTACACAGGGGCAAGAGACCCAGTACTTC. Looking up the rest from reference TRBV19 and TRBJ2-5 gives the full variable domain: DGGITQSPKYLFRKEGQNVTLSCEQNLNHDAMYWYRQDPGQGLRLIYYSQIVNDFQKGDIAEGYSVSREKKESFPLTVTSAQKNPTAFYLCASSTTQGQETQYFGPGTRLLVL.